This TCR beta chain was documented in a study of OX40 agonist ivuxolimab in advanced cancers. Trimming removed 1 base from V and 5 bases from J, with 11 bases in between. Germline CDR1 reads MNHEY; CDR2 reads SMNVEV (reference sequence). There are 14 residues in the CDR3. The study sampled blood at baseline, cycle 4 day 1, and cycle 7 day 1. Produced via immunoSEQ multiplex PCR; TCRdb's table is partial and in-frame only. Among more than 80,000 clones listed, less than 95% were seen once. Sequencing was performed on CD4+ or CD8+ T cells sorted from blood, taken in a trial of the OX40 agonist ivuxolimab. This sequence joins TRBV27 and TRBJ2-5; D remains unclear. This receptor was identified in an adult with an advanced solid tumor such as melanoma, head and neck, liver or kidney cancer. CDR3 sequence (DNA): TGTGCCAGCAGTTTATATGGACCATGGGAGACCCAGTACTTC. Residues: CASSLYGPWETQYF.